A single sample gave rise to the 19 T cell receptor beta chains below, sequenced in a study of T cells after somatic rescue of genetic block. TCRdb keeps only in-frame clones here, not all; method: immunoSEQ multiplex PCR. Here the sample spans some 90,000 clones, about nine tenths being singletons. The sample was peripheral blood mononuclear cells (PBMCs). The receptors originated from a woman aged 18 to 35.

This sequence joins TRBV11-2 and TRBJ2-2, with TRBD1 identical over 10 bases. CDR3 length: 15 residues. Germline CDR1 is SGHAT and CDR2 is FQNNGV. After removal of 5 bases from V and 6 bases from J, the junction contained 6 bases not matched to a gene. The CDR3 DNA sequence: TGTGCCAGCAGCCCGACAGGGGGCATGGCCGGGGAGCTGTTTTTT. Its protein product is CASSPTGGMAGELFF.

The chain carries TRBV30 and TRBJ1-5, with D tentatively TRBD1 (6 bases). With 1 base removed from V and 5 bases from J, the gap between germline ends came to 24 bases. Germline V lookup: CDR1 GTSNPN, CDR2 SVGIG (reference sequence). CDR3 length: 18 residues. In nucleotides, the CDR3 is TGTGCCTGGAGTGAATTCGGGGGGGACATCGGAGGCGATCAGCCCCAGCATTTT. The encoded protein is CAWSEFGGDIGGDQPQHF.

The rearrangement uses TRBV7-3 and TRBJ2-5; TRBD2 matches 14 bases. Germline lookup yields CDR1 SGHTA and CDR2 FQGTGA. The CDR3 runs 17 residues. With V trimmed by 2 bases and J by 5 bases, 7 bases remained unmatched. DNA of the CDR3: TGTGCCAGCAGCTTATCCGGGACTAGCGGGAGATTGGAGACCCAGTACTTC. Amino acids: CASSLSGTSGRLETQYF.

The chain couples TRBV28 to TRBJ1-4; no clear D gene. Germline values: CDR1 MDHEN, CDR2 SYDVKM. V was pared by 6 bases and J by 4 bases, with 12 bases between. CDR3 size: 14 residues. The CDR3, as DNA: TGTGCCAGCAGCCCTCGCGGCTTTAATGAAAAACTGTTTTTT. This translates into CASSPRGFNEKLFF.

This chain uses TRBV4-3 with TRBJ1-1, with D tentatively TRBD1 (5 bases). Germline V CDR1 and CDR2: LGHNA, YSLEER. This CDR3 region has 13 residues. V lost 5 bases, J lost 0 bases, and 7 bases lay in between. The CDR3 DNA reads TGCGCCAGCAGCTCGACAGTGAACACTGAAGCTTTCTTT. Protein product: CASSSTVNTEAFF.

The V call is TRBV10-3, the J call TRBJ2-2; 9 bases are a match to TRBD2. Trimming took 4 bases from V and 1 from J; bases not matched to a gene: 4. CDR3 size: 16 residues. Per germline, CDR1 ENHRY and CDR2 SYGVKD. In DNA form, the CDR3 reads TGTGCCATCAGTGGGCTAGCGGGACAGAACACCGGGGAGCTGTTTTTT. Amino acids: CAISGLAGQNTGELFF.

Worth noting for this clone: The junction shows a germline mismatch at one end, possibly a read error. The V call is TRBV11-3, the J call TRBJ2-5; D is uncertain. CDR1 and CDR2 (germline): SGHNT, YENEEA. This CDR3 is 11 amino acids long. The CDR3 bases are TGTGTCAGCAGCCTACTGAAGACCCAGTACTTC. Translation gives CVSSLLKTQYF. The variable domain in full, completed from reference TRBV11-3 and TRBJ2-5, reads EAGVVQSPRYKIIEKKQPVAFWCNPISGHNTLYWYLQNLGQGPELLIRYENEEAVDDSQLPKDRFSAERLKGVDSTLKIQPAELGDSAVYLCVSSLLKTQYFGPGTRLLVL.

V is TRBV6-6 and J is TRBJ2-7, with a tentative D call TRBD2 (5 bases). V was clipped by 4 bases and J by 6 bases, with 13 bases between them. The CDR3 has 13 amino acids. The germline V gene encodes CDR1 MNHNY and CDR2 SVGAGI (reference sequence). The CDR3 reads CASSSTPRGEQYF. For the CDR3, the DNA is TGTGCCAGCAGTTCCACCCCTCGGGGCGAGCAGTACTTC.

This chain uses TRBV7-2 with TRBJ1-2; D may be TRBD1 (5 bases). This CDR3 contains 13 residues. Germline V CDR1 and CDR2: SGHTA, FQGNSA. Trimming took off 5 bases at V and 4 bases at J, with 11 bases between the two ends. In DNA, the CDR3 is TGTGCCAGCAGCACCGACAGCTTCTATGGCTACACCTTC. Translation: CASSTDSFYGYTF.

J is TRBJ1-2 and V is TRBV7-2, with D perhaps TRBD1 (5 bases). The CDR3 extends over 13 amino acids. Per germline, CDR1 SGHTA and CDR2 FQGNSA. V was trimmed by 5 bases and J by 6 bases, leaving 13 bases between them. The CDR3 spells CASSLIWDHGYTF. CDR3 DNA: TGTGCCAGCAGCCTGATCTGGGACCATGGCTACACCTTC.

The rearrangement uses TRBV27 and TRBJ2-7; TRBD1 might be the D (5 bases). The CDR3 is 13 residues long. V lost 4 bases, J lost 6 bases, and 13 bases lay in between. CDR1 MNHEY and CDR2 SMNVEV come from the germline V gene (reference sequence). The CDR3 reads CASSYRLSGEQYF. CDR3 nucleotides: TGTGCCAGCAGTTACAGGTTATCGGGCGAGCAGTACTTC.

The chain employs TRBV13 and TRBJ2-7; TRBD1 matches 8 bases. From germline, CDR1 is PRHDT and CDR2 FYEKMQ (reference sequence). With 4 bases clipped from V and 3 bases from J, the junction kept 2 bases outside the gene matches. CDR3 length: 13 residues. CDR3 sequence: CASSYRGFYEQYF. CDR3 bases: TGTGCCAGCAGCTACAGGGGGTTCTACGAGCAGTACTTC.

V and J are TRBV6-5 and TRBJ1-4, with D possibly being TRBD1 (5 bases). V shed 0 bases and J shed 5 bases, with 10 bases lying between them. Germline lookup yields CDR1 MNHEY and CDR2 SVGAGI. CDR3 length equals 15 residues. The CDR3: CASSYSGGWNEKLFF. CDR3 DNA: TGTGCCAGCAGTTACTCCGGGGGTTGGAATGAAAAACTGTTTTTT.

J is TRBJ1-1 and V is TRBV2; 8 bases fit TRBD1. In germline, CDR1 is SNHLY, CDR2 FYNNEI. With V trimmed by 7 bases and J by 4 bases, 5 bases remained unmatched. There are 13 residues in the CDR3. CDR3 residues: CASIYRGATEAFF. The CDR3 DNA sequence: TGTGCCAGCATTTACAGGGGGGCCACTGAAGCTTTCTTT.

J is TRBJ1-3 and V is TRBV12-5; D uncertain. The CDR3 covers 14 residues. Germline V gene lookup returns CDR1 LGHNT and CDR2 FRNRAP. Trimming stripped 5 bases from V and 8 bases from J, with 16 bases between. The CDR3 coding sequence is TGTGCTAGTGGTCCCCGGGATTATCAGGACACCATATATTTT. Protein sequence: CASGPRDYQDTIYF.

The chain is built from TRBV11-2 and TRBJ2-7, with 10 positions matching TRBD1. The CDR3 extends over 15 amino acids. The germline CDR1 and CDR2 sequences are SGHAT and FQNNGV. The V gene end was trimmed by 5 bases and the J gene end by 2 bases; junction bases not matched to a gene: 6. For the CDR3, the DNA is TGTGCCAGCAGCCCAGGACAGGGGGGACCCTACGAGCAGTACTTC. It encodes CASSPGQGGPYEQYF.

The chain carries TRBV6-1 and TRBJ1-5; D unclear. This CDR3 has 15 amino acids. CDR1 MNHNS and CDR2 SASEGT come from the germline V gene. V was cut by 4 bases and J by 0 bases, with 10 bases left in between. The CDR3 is CASSGPVDSNQPQHF. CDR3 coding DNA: TGTGCCAGCAGTGGGCCGGTCGATAGCAATCAGCCCCAGCATTTT.

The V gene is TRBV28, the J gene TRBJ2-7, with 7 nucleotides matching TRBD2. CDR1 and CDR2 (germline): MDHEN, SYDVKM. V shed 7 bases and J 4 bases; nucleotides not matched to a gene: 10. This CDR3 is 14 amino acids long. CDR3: CASTGGLAEYEQYF. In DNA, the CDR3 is TGTGCCAGCACCGGCGGGCTAGCGGAGTACGAGCAGTACTTC.

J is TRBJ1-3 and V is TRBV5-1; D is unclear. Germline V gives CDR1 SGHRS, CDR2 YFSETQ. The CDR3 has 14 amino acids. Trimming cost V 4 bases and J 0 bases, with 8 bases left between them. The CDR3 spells CASSPRDSGNTIYF. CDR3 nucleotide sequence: TGCGCCAGCAGCCCCAGAGACTCTGGAAACACCATATATTTT.